The present T cell receptor (beta chain) was sequenced within a study of identical twins. V was clipped by 4 bases and J by 10 bases; unmatched bases: 0. The CDR3 loop spans 10 amino acids. Germline V gives CDR1 SQVTM, CDR2 ANQGSEA. This clonotype was observed a handful of times. Its specificity is unknown. Study observations and caveats: Among monozygotic twins, out-of-frame TCR alpha sharing exceeded what models predicted. Among beta out-of-frame sequences, excess sharing between twins appeared weaker.

Donors were all healthy Caucasians. MiXCR, run by TCRdb on the 5' RACE reads, gives a single entry per CDR3 protein. In the table there are around 650,000 distinct CDR3 sequences, around 7.4% of which are singletons. These data were also reused for a study on yellow fever vaccine responses in identical twins. Per that study: As reported, the vaccine T cell response of twins seemed partly convergent and partly personalized.

This clonotype originated in a woman aged 18-29 years in good health. V gene TRBV29-1 combines with J gene TRBJ2-1; 8 bases are a match to TRBD1. The material sequenced was PBMCs. The CDR3 sequence: CSVGDREQFF. The CDR3 coding sequence is TGCAGCGTTGGGGACAGGGAGCAGTTCTTC.